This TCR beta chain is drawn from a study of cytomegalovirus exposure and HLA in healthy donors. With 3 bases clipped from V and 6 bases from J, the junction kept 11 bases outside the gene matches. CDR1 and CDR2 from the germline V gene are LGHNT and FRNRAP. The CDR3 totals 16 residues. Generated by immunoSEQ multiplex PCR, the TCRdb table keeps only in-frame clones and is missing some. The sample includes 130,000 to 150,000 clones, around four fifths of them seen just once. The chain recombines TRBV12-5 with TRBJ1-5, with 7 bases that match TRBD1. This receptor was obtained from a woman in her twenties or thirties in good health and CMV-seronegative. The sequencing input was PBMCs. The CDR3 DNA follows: TGTGCTAGTGGTTTAAAGACAGGGAGGTGGGGTCAGCCCCAGCATTTT. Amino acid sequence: CASGLKTGRWGQPQHF. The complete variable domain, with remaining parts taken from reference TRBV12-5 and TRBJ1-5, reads DARVTQTPRHKVTEMGQEVTMRCQPILGHNTVFWYRQTMMQGLELLAYFRNRAPLDDSGMPKDRFSAEMPDATLATLKIQPSEPRDSAVYFCASGLKTGRWGQPQHFGDGTRLSIL.